The rows below give T cell receptor beta chains drawn from one sample of a study of a mutant IDH1 vaccine in newly diagnosed glioma. No antigens are known for them. Produced via immunoSEQ multiplex PCR; TCRdb's table is partial and in-frame only. The sample has under 55,000 clones, roughly nine tenths seen once. The starting material was PBMCs, obtained from a glioma patient whose treatment included an IDH1 peptide vaccine. Receptor source: a man aged 45 to 65 with glioma. Both conserved end residues are part of each CDR3. D genes are given only for firm matches. The listing skips clone size in some rows; elsewhere it reads once, few, many or a size class.

DNA: TGTGCCAGTAGTACGCCGGGACAGGAAAACTATGGCTACACCTTC
CDR3: CASSTPGQENYGYTF
size: .
J: TRBJ1-2
D: TRBD1
V: TRBV19

DNA: TGCAGCGTTGATGGGGTGGGCACTGAAGCTTTCTTT
CDR3: CSVDGVGTEAFF
size: .
J: TRBJ1-1
D: .
V: TRBV29-1

DNA: TGTGCCAGCAGTTCCCCAGCGGTTTACAATGAGCAGTTCTTC
CDR3: CASSSPAVYNEQFF
size: .
J: TRBJ2-1
D: .
V: TRBV6-5

DNA: TGTGCCAGCAGCTTAGGGCGGGGGGGATACCAAGAGACCCAGTACTTC
CDR3: CASSLGRGGYQETQYF
size: .
J: TRBJ2-5
D: TRBD2
V: TRBV28

DNA: TGTGCCAGCAGTTTACTACCAACGAACACCGGGGAGCTGTTTTTT
CDR3: CASSLLPTNTGELFF
size: once
J: TRBJ2-2
D: .
V: TRBV6-5

DNA: TGCGCCAGCAGCTTGGTTGGGGATCGGAATCAGCCCCAGCATTTT
CDR3: CASSLVGDRNQPQHF
size: .
J: TRBJ1-5
D: .
V: TRBV5-1

DNA: TGTGCCAGCAGCTCCGGGACAGGGGCCTACGAGCAGTACTTC
CDR3: CASSSGTGAYEQYF
size: .
J: TRBJ2-7
D: TRBD1
V: TRBV7-9

DNA: TGTGCCAGCAGTTCCCGGGGGGGTGAAGAGACCCAGTACTTC
CDR3: CASSSRGGEETQYF
size: .
J: TRBJ2-5
D: TRBD2
V: TRBV28

DNA: TGTGCCAGCAGCTTCCACAATGAGCAGTTCTTC
CDR3: CASSFHNEQFF
size: .
J: TRBJ2-1
D: .
V: TRBV5-4

DNA: TGTGCCAGCAGTGAAGACTACGAGCAGTACTTC
CDR3: CASSEDYEQYF
size: .
J: TRBJ2-7
D: .
V: TRBV25-1

DNA: TGTGCCAGTAGTATGGAGGGGCACTCTGGGGCCAACGTCCTGACTTTC
CDR3: CASSMEGHSGANVLTF
size: .
J: TRBJ2-6
D: .
V: TRBV19

DNA: TGTGCCAGCAGTTTCTTCCGAATCGGGGTCGAGCAGTACTTC
CDR3: CASSFFRIGVEQYF
size: few
J: TRBJ2-7
D: .
V: TRBV28

DNA: TGTGCCAGCAGCTTAGGTGGAAACACCATATATTTT
CDR3: CASSLGGNTIYF
size: few
J: TRBJ1-3
D: .
V: TRBV7-2

DNA: TGTGCCAGCAGCGAACCGGGACTTACCTACGAGCAGTACTTC
CDR3: CASSEPGLTYEQYF
size: .
J: TRBJ2-7
D: .
V: TRBV28

DNA: TGTGCCAGCAGTTCCGAGACAGGCTATGGCTACACCTTC
CDR3: CASSSETGYGYTF
size: .
J: TRBJ1-2
D: .
V: TRBV27

DNA: TGTGCCAGCAGCCGGCTAGCGGTTCCCCAGGGGATTCAGTACTTC
CDR3: CASSRLAVPQGIQYF
size: few
J: TRBJ2-4
D: .
V: TRBV7-9

DNA: TGTGCCAGCAGCGCCGGACCCGGCACAGATACGCAGTATTTT
CDR3: CASSAGPGTDTQYF
size: once
J: TRBJ2-3
D: .
V: TRBV5-4

DNA: TGTGCCAGCAGCCTCAGACAGGGGGCGTTCGGTACTGAAGCTTTCTTT
CDR3: CASSLRQGAFGTEAFF
size: .
J: TRBJ1-1
D: TRBD1
V: TRBV11-2

DNA: TGTGCCAGCAGCGTAGGTTACGGAGGCTACACCTTC
CDR3: CASSVGYGGYTF
size: .
J: TRBJ1-2
D: .
V: TRBV9